This section outlines one T cell receptor beta chain sequence together with its context. There is no known antigen for this receptor. The sample holds no much larger clone one base away, and base qualities are not on file. The sample comes from a study of early T cells in non-severe SARS-CoV-2 infection (dated by TCRdb to about 2021). For the wider study: Because TCR sequencing relied on bulk RNA taken from unsorted whole blood, pairing of alpha and beta chains was not possible.

A case-control design nested within a healthcare worker cohort in London, UK, was used, with weekly nasopharyngeal swab PCR tests and blood sampling performed. Healthcare workers were recruited between 23 and 31 March 2020, during the week of the UK lockdown, and were followed weekly for up to about 16 weeks. The library was produced with 5' RACE. Instrument on record: NextSeq 500. Unique molecular identifiers were attached to individual cDNA molecules in the TCR library protocol so that sequencing error and PCR bias could be corrected. Sequencing covered both TCR alpha and beta chains, and within each sample the abundances of alpha and beta sequences were tightly co-correlated. Processing in the source paper ran as follows. V gene, J gene and CDR3 annotation of TCR sequences was performed with Decombinator V4. Expanded TCRs were defined as changing significantly between any two time points under a Poisson model with p below 0.0001. TCR abundances were normalised to the total number of TCRs sequenced per sample and were expressed as counts per million. TRAV1-2 paired with TRAJ12, TRAJ20 or TRAJ33 defined MAIT TCRs, while TRAV10 paired with TRAJ18 defined iNKT TCRs. VDJdb, accessed 1 November 2021, was searched for CMV, EBV and SARS-CoV-2 annotated TCRs, with TCRs annotated for multiple antigens excluded. TCRdb ran its own pipeline on the public reads, namely fastp trimming at Q25 and MiXCR clone calling, and kept in-frame beta chains. Entries that share a CDR3 protein sequence are merged under the most common genes and DNA. Clone size and V and J calls follow TCRdb, not the original study. Within this sample are some 82,000 distinct CDR3 sequences, with approximately 12% of them counted one time only. The top ten hold around 4.8% of the sample.

Overall results and qualifications from the work: VDJdb matching was skewed toward anti-spike CD8 responses and likely underestimated virus-specific expansions, missing private and CD4 specificities.

The CDR3, from cysteine to phenylalanine, totals 16 residues. Only CDR3 DNA is held: 48 bases, read in frame from base 1. The germline V gene encodes CDR1 DFQATT and CDR2 SNEGSKA (reference sequence). At the junction V is shortened by 2 bases and J by 0 bases, with 15 bases in between. The sample consisted of whole blood, taken at baseline. The sequence joins TRBV20-1 to TRBJ2-3; a tentative D call is TRBD2 (6 bases match). The TCR comes from an adult who was a healthcare worker with PCR-confirmed SARS-CoV-2 infection or an uninfected control (not recorded which). The CDR3 protein sequence reads: CSARIWLALSTDTQYF. The nucleotide sequence is TGCAGTGCTAGAATATGGCTAGCGCTTAGCACAGATACGCAGTATTTT.